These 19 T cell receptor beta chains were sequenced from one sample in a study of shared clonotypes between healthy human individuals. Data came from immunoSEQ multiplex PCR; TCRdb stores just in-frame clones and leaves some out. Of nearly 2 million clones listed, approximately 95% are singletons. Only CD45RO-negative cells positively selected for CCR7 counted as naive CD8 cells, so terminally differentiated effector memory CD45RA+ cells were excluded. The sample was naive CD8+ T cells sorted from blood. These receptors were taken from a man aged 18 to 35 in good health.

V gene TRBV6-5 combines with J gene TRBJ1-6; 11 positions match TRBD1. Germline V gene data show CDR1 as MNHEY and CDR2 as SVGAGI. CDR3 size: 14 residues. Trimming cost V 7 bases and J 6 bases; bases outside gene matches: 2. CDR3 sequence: CASTGTGGNSPLHF. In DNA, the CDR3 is TGTGCCAGCACCGGGACAGGGGGTAATTCACCCCTCCACTTT.

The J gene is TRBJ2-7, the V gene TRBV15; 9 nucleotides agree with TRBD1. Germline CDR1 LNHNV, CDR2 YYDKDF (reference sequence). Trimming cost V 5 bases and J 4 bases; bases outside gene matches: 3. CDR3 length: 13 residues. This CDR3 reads CATSVGQGYEQYF. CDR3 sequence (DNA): TGTGCCACCAGCGTGGGACAGGGTTACGAGCAGTACTTC.

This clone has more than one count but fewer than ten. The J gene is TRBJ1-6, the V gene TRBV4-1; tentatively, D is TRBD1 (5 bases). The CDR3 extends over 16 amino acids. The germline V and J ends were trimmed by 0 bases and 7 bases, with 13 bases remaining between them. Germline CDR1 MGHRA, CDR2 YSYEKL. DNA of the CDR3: TGCGCCAGCAGCCAAGATTATTCGGGGGTAAATTCACCCCTCCACTTT. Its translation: CASSQDYSGVNSPLHF.

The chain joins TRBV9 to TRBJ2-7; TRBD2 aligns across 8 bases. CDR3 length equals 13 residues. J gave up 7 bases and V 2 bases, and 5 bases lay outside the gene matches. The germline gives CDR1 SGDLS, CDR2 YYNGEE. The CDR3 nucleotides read TGTGCCAGCAGCGTCATGGCGGGAGGAGAGCAGTACTTC. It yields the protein CASSVMAGGEQYF.

The CDR3 nucleotides are TGTGCCAGCAGTCCCTTGCTAGGGAACTATGGCTACACCTTC. Translated: CASSPLLGNYGYTF. The rearrangement joins TRBV27 to TRBJ1-2; no clear D gene. V was pared by 5 bases and J by 2 bases, with 12 bases between. CDR1 is MNHEY, CDR2 SMNVEV, per germline (reference sequence). The CDR3 totals 14 residues.

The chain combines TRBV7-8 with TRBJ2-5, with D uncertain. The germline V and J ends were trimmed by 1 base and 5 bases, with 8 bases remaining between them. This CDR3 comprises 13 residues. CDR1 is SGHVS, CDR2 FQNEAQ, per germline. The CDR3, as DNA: TGTGCCAGCAGCTTAGGACCGGCGGAGACCCAGTACTTC. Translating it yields CASSLGPAETQYF.

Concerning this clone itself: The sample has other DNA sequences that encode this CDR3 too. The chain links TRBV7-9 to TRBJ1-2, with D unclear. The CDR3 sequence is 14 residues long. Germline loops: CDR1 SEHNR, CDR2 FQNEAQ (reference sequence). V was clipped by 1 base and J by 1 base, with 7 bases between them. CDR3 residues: CASSLGQFNYGYTF. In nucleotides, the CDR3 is TGTGCCAGCAGCTTAGGTCAGTTTAACTATGGCTACACCTTC.

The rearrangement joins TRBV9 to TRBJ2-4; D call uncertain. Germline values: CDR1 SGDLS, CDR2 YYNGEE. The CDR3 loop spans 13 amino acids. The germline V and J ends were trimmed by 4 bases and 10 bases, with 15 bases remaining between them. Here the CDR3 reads CASSPPGQGIQYF. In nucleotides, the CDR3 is TGTGCCAGCAGCCCCCCGGGTCAAGGGATTCAGTACTTC. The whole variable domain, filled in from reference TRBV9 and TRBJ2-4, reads DSGVTQTPKHLITATGQRVTLRCSPRSGDLSVYWYQQSLDQGLQFLIQYYNGEERAKGNILERFSAQQFPDLHSELNLSSLELGDSALYFCASSPPGQGIQYFGAGTRLSVL.

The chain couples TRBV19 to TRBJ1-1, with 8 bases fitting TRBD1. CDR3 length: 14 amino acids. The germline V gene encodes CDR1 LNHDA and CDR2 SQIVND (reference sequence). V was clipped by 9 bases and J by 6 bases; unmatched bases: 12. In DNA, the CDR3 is TGTGCCAGCGAACTCTCTCAGGGGGCCGCTGAAGCTTTCTTT. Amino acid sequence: CASELSQGAAEAFF.

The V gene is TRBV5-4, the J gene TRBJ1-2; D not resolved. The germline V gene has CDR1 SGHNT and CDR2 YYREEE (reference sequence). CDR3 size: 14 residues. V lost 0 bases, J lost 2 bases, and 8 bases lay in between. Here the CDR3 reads CASSLESGNYGYTF. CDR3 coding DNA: TGTGCCAGCAGCTTGGAGTCCGGGAACTATGGCTACACCTTC.

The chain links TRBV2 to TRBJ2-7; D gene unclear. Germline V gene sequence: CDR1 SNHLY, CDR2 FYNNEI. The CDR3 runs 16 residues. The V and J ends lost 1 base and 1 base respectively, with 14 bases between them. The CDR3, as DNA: TGTGCCAGCAGTGAAGAAAGGTGGGCTGGATCCTACGAGCAGTACTTC. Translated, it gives CASSEERWAGSYEQYF.

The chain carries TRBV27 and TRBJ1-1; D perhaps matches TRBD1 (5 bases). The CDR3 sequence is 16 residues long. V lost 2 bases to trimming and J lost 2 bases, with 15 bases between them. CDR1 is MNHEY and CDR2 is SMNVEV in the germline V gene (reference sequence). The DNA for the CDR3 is TGTGCCAGCAGTTTAGGGTGGGGGATCCTCAACACTGAAGCTTTCTTT. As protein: CASSLGWGILNTEAFF.

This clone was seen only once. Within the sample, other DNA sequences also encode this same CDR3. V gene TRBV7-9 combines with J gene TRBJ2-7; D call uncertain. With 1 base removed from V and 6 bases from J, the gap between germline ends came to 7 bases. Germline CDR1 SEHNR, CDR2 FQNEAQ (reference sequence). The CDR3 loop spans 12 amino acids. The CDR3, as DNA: TGTGCCAGCAGCTTAGGAGGAAGCGAGCAGTACTTC. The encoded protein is CASSLGGSEQYF.

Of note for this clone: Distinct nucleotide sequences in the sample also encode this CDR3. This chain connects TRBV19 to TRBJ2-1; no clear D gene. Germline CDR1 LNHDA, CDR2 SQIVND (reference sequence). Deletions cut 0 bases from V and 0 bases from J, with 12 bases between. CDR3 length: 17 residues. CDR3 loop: CASSIDLESSSYNEQFF. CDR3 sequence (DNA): TGTGCCAGTAGTATAGATCTGGAGTCAAGCTCCTACAATGAGCAGTTCTTC.

CDR3 protein: CASSQAERGGEQYF. Here the CDR3 DNA reads TGCGCCAGCAGCCAGGCCGAGAGGGGGGGCGAGCAGTACTTC. The V gene is TRBV4-1, the J gene TRBJ2-7; maybe TRBD2 (7 bases). This CDR3 comprises 14 residues. V was cut by 3 bases and J by 6 bases, with 15 bases left in between. Per the germline V gene, CDR1 is MGHRA and CDR2 is YSYEKL.

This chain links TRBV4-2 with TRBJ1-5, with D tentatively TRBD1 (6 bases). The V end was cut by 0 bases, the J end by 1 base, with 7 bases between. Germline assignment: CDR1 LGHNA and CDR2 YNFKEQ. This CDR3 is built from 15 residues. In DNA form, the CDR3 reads TGTGCCAGCAGCCAAGAGCAGGGGAGCAATCAGCCCCAGCATTTT. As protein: CASSQEQGSNQPQHF.

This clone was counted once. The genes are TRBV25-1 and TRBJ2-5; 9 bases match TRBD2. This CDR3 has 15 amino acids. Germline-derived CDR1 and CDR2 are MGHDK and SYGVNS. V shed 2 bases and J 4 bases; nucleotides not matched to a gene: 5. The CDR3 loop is CASSEASGTLETQYF. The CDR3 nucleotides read TGTGCCAGCAGTGAAGCTAGCGGGACGTTAGAGACCCAGTACTTC.

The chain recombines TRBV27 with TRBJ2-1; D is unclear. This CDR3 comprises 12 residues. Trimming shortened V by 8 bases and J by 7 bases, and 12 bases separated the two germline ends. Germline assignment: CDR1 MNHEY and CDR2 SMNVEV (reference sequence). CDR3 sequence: CASQLPLNEQFF. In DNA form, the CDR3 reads TGTGCCAGCCAACTCCCCTTGAATGAGCAGTTCTTC.

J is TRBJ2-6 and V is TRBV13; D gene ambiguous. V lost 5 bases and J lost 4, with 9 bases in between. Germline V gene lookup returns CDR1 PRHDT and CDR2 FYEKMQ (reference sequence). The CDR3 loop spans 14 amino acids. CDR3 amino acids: CASSVLLGANVLTF. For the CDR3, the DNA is TGTGCCAGCAGCGTCCTCTTGGGGGCCAACGTCCTGACTTTC.